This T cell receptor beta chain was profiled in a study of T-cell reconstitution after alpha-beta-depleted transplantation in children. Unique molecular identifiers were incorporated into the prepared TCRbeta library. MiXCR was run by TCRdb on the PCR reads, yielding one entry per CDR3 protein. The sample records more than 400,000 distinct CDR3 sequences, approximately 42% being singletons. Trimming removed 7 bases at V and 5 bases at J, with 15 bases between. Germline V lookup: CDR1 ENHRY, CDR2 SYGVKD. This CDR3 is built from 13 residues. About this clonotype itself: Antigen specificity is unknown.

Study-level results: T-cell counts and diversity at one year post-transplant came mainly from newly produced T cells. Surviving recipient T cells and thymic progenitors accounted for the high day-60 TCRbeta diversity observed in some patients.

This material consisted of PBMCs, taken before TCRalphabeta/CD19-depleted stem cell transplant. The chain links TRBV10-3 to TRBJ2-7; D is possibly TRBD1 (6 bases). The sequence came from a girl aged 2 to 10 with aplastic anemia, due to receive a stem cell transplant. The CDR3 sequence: CAIKARGMDEQYF. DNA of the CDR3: TGTGCCATCAAGGCCAGGGGAATGGACGAGCAGTACTTC.